The next 3 T cell receptor beta chains were all read from a single sample in a study of vaccination and CD4 T cells after COVID-19. Their specific antigens are unknown. CD4+ T cells that had been cultured provided DNA sequenced with the Oncomine TCR Beta short-read assay. Each CDR3 protein gets one entry after TCRdb re-called the PCR reads with MiXCR. The sample contains 20,000 to 25,000 distinct CDR3 sequences, 44% of which appear only once. Treatment indicated: approximately 9-day PBMC culture with coronavirus spike peptide pools or control peptides (ViraFEST assay). The specimen was CD4+ T cells from blood, cultured in vitro, collected before SARS-CoV-2 vaccination. These receptors all come from a human donor who received a COVID-19 vaccine.

This clonotype came up a few times. The rearrangement uses TRBV6-5 and TRBJ2-5, with 9 bases matching TRBD2. With V trimmed by 2 bases and J by 7 bases, 5 bases remained unmatched. The CDR3 totals 14 residues. The germline CDR1 and CDR2 sequences are MNHEY and SVGAGI. CDR3 sequence (DNA): TGTGCCAGCAGTTACATGGGCGGGGGGGCGACCCAGTACTTC. Its translation is CASSYMGGGATQYF.

The genes are TRBV6-1 and TRBJ2-1; D remains ambiguous. Germline V CDR1 and CDR2: MNHNS, SASEGT. Trimming cost V 4 bases and J 5 bases, with 33 bases left between them. This CDR3 has 21 amino acids. CDR3: CASSAHPTHSNARMANNEQFF. Written as DNA, the CDR3 is TGTGCCAGCAGTGCCCATCCGACGCACAGCAATGCAAGGATGGCTAACAATGAGCAGTTCTTC.

In DNA form, the CDR3 reads TGCGCCAGCAGTGAATTTGGCAGCACTGAAGCTTTCTTT. Translated: CASSEFGSTEAFF. The chain combines TRBV10-2 with TRBJ1-1, with D uncertain. Germline CDR1 reads WSHSY; CDR2 reads SAAADI. Trimming left V 3 bases short and J 4 bases short, with 9 bases between. CDR3 size: 13 residues.